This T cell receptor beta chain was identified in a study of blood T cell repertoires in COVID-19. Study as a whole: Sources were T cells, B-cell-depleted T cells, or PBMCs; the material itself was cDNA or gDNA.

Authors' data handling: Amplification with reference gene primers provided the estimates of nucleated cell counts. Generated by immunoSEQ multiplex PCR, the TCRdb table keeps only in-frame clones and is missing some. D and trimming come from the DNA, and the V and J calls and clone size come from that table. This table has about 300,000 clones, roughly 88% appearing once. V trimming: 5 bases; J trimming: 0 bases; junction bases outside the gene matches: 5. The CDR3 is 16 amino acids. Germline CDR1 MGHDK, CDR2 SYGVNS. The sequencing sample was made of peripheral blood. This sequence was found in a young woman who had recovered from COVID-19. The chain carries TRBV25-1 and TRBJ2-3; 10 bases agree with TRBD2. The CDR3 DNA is TGTGCCAGCAGTCTCTGGACTAGCGGAAGCACAGATACGCAGTATTTT. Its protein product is CASSLWTSGSTDTQYF.